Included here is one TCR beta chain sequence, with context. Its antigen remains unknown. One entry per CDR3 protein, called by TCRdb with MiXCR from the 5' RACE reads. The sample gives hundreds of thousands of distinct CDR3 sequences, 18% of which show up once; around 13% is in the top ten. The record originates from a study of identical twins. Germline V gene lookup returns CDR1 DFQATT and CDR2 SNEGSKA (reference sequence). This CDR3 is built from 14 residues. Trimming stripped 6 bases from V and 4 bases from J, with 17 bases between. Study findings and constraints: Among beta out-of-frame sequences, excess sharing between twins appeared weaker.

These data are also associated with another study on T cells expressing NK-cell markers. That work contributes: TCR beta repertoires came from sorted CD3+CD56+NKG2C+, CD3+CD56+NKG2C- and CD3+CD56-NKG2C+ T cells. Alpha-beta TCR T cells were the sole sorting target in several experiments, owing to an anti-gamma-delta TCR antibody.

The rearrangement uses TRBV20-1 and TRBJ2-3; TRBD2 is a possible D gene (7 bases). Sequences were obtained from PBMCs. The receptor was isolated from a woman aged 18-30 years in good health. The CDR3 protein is CSAPLAGASDTQYF. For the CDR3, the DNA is TGCAGTGCCCCTCTTGCGGGGGCCTCAGATACGCAGTATTTT.